The 10 T cell receptor beta chains below all came from one sample that was sequenced in a study of blood T cell repertoires in COVID-19. Sequencing was performed with immunoSEQ multiplex PCR; in TCRdb, only in-frame clones are kept and a portion is missing. The sample records just over 650,000 clones, 70% to 90% being singletons. Sequenced input: peripheral blood. These receptors were collected from a woman aged 18-35 years with acute or convalescent COVID-19.

V and J are TRBV6-2 or TRBV6-3 and TRBJ1-2, with D possibly TRBD1 on 5 matching bases. This CDR3 has 18 amino acids. V was clipped by 5 bases and J by 2 bases, with 24 bases between them. Germline assignment: CDR1 MNHEY and CDR2 SVGEGT. CDR3 amino acids: CASSSLRTIIEPNYGYTF. In nucleotides, the CDR3 is TGTGCCAGCAGTAGCCTTAGGACAATCATCGAACCAAACTATGGCTACACCTTC.

V gene TRBV20-1 combines with J gene TRBJ2-3; D is unclear. CDR3 size: 11 residues. V was cut by 4 bases and J by 6 bases, with 8 bases left in between. Germline CDR1 DFQATT, CDR2 SNEGSKA (reference sequence). The CDR3 sequence: CSATGRDTQYF. CDR3 DNA: TGCAGTGCTACAGGTCGGGATACGCAGTATTTT.

This clone appeared once. This chain links TRBV5-1 with TRBJ1-2; 10 bases align to TRBD1. The CDR3 loop spans 12 amino acids. Germline V lookup: CDR1 SGHRS, CDR2 YFSETQ. J gave up 9 bases and V 7 bases, and 6 bases lay outside the gene matches. The CDR3 coding sequence is TGCGCCAGCGGTGACAGGGGGCTTCGCTACACCTTC. Encoded protein: CASGDRGLRYTF. Full variable domain (missing parts from reference TRBV5-1 and TRBJ1-2): KAGVTQTPRYLIKTRGQQVTLSCSPISGHRSVSWYQQTPGQGLQFLFEYFSETQRNKGNFPGRFSGRQFSNSRSEMNVSTLELGDSALYLCASGDRGLRYTFGSGTRLTVV.

The V gene is TRBV5-6, the J gene TRBJ2-2; D perhaps matches TRBD2 (6 bases). CDR3 length: 15 amino acids. V was clipped by 4 bases and J by 5 bases, with 15 bases between them. The V gene's germline CDR1 is SGHDT and CDR2 YYEEEE. CDR3 DNA: TGTGCCAGCAGCCCGGGGGACCGGATAACCGGGGAGCTGTTTTTT. It encodes CASSPGDRITGELFF. The entire variable domain, with the rest obtained from reference TRBV5-6 and TRBJ2-2, is as follows: DAGVTQSPTHLIKTRGQQVTLRCSPKSGHDTVSWYQQALGQGPQFIFQYYEEEERQRGNFPDRFSGHQFPNYSSELNVNALLLGDSALYLCASSPGDRITGELFFGEGSRLTVL.

The genes are TRBV5-1 and TRBJ1-3; D call uncertain. V was shortened by 0 bases and J by 0 bases, with 7 bases between the two germline ends. Looked up from germline, CDR1 is SGHRS and CDR2 is YFSETQ. The CDR3 loop spans 15 amino acids. For the CDR3, the DNA is TGCGCCAGCAGCTTGGAAACAGCCTCTGGAAACACCATATATTTT. Its translation: CASSLETASGNTIYF.

The CDR3 protein is CASSLGTAFGYTF. For the CDR3, the DNA is TGTGCCAGCAGCTTAGGGACAGCCTTTGGCTACACCTTC. The rearrangement links TRBV7-9 to TRBJ1-2; TRBD1 might be the D (6 bases). The CDR3 is made up of 13 amino acids. The V gene lost 1 base and the J gene lost 7 bases, with 10 bases spanning the gap. Germline loops: CDR1 SEHNR, CDR2 FQNEAQ (reference sequence).

The gene calls are TRBV2 and TRBJ2-4; D is possibly TRBD1 (5 bases). Germline V CDR1 and CDR2: SNHLY, FYNNEI. The CDR3 has 15 residues. With 6 bases removed from V and 8 bases from J, the gap between germline ends came to 20 bases. CDR3 sequence (DNA): TGTGCCAGCAGAGGTCCAGGGTCCCAAGGAGACATTCAGTACTTC. This encodes CASRGPGSQGDIQYF.

This chain links TRBV5-1 with TRBJ2-7, with TRBD1 as a possible D gene (6 bases). The CDR3 covers 13 residues. The germline V gene has CDR1 SGHRS and CDR2 YFSETQ. V was pared by 4 bases and J by 2 bases, with 10 bases between. This CDR3 is CASSTGLTYEQYF. For the CDR3, the DNA is TGCGCCAGCAGCACAGGGTTAACCTACGAGCAGTACTTC.

V usage is TRBV6-6 and J usage is TRBJ2-7, with a possible D match to TRBD1 (5 bases). Germline V gene lookup returns CDR1 MNHNY and CDR2 SVGAGI (reference sequence). The V end was cut by 2 bases, the J end by 4 bases, with 15 bases between. This CDR3 is 15 amino acids long. CDR3 protein: CASSYTQGNRYEQYF. The CDR3 DNA reads as TGTGCCAGCAGTTACACGCAGGGTAATAGGTACGAGCAGTACTTC.

V gene TRBV10-3 combines with J gene TRBJ2-3, with TRBD2 matching 12 bases. V shed 6 bases and J 4 bases; nucleotides not matched to a gene: 5. This CDR3 region has 15 residues. The germline V gene encodes CDR1 ENHRY and CDR2 SYGVKD. CDR3 protein: CAISQGLAGPDTQYF. In DNA, the CDR3 is TGTGCCATCAGCCAAGGACTAGCGGGACCAGATACGCAGTATTTT.